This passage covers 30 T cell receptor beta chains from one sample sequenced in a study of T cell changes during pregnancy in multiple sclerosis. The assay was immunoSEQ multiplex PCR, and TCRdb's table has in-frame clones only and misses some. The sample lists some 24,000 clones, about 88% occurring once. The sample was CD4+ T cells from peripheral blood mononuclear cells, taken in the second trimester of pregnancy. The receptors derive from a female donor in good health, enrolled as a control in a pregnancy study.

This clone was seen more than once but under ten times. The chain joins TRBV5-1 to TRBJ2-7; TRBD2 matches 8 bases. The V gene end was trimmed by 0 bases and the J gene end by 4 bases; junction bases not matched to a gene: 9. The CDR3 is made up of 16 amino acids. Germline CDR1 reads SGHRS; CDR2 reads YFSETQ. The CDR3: CASSLEMASGPYEQYF. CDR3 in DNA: TGCGCCAGCAGCTTGGAAATGGCTAGCGGGCCATACGAGCAGTACTTC.

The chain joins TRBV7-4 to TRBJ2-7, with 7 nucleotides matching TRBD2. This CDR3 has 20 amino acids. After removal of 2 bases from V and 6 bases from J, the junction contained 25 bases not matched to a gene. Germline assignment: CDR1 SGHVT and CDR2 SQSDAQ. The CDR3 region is CASSLRWRQALSWGRGEQYF. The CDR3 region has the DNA TGTGCCAGCAGCTTAAGGTGGCGGCAAGCTCTTTCGTGGGGGAGGGGCGAGCAGTACTTC.

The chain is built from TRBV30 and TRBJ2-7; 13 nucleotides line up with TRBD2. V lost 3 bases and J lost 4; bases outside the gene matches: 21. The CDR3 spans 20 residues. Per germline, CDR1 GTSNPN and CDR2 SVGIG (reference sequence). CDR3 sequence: CAWRTGGPGLAGLRSYEQYF. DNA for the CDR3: TGTGCCTGGAGGACTGGGGGCCCGGGACTAGCGGGATTGAGGAGTTACGAGCAGTACTTC.

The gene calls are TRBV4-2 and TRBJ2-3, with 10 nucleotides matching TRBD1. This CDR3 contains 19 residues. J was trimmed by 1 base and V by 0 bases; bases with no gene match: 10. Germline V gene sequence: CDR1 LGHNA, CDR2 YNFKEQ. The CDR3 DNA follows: TGTGCCAGCAGCCAAGAAGTTTATAAGACAGGGGGCCGCACAGATACGCAGTATTTT. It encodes CASSQEVYKTGGRTDTQYF.

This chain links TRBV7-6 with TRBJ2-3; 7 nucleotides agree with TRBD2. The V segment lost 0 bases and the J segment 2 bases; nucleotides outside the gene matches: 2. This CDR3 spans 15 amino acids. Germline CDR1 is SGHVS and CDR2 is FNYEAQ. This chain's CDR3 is CASSLAGTITDTQYF. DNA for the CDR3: TGTGCCAGCAGCTTAGCGGGGACTATCACAGATACGCAGTATTTT.

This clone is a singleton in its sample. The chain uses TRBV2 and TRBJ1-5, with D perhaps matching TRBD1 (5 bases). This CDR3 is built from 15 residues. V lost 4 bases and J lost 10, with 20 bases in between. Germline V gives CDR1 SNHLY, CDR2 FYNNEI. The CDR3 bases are TGTGCCAGCAGTGTCCTCGCGGGGCTACTCAATCCCCAGCATTTT. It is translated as CASSVLAGLLNPQHF.

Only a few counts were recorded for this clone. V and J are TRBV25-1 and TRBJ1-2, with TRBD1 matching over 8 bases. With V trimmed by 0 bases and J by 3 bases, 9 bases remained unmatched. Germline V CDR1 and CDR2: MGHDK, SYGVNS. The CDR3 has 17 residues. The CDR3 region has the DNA TGTGCCAGCAGTGAATATGTTGGACAGGGTGGGGACTATGGCTACACCTTC. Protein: CASSEYVGQGGDYGYTF.

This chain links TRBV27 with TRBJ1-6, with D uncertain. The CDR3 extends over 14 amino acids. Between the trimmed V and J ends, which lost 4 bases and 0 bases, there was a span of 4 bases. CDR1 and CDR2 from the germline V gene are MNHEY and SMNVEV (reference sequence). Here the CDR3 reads CASSYSSYNSPLHF. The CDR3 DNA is TGTGCCAGCAGTTACAGCTCCTATAATTCACCCCTCCACTTT.

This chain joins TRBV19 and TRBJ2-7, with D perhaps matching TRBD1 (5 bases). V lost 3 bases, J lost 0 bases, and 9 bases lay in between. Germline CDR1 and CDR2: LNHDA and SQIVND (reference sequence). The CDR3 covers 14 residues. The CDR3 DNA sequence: TGTGCCAGTAGTATGGTAGGGGTCTCCTACGAGCAGTACTTC. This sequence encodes CASSMVGVSYEQYF.

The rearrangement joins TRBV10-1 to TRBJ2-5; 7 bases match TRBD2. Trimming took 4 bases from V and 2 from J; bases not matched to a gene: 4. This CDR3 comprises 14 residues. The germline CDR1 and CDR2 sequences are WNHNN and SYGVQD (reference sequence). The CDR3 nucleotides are TGCGCCAGCAGTGCGCGAGCGGGGCAAGAGACCCAGTACTTC. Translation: CASSARAGQETQYF.

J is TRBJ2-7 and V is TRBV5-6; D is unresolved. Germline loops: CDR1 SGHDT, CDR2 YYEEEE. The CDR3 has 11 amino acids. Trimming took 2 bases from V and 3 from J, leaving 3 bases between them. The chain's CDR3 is CASSLYYEQYF. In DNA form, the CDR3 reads TGTGCCAGCAGCTTATACTACGAGCAGTACTTC.

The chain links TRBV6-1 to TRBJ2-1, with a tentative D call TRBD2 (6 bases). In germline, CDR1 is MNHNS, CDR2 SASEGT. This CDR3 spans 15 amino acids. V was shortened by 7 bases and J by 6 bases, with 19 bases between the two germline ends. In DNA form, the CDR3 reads TGTGCCAGCACTTTCCGGGACGGAGGGAGCAATGAGCAGTTCTTC. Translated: CASTFRDGGSNEQFF.

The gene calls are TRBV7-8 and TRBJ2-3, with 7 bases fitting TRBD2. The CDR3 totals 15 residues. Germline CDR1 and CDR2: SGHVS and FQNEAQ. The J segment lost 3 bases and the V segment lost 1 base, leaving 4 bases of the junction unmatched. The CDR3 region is CASSLVGRETDTQYF. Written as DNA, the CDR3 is TGTGCCAGCAGCTTAGTTGGGCGGGAGACAGATACGCAGTATTTT.

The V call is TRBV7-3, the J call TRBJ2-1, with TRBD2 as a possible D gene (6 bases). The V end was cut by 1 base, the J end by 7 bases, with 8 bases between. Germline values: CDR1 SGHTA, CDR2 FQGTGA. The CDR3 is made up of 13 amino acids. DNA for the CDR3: TGTGCCAGCAGCTTAATTGGGGGGAATGAGCAGTTCTTC. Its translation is CASSLIGGNEQFF. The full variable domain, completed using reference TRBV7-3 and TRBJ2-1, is GAGVSQTPSNKVTEKGKYVELRCDPISGHTALYWYRQSLGQGPEFLIYFQGTGAADDSGLPNDRFFAVRPEGSVSTLKIQRTERGDSAVYLCASSLIGGNEQFFGPGTRLTVL.

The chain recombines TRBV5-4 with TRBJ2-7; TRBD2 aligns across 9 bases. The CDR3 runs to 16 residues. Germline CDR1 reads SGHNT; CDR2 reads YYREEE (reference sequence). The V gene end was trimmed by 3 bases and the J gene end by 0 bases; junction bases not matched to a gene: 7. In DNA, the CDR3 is TGTGCCAGCAGCTGGGGTCGAGCGGGGGGCTCCTACGAGCAGTACTTC. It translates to CASSWGRAGGSYEQYF.

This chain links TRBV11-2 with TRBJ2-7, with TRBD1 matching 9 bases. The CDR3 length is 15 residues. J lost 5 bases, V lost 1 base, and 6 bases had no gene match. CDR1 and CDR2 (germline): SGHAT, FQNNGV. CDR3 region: CASSLVYRGQHEQYF. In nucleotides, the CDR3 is TGTGCCAGCAGCTTAGTATACAGGGGGCAGCACGAGCAGTACTTC. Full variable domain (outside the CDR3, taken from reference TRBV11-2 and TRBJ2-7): EAGVAQSPRYKIIEKRQSVAFWCNPISGHATLYWYQQILGQGPKLLIQFQNNGVVDDSQLPKDRFSAERLKGVDSTLKIQPAKLEDSAVYLCASSLVYRGQHEQYFGPGTRLTVT.

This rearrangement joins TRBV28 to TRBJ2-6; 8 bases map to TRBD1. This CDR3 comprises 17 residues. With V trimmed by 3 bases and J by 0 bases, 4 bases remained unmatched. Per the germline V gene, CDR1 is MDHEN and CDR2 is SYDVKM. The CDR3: CASSFPDRGSGANVLTF. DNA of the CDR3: TGTGCCAGCAGTTTCCCCGACAGGGGCTCTGGGGCCAACGTCCTGACTTTC. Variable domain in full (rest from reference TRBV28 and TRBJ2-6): DVKVTQSSRYLVKRTGEKVFLECVQDMDHENMFWYRQDPGLGLRLIYFSYDVKMKEKGDIPEGYSVSREKKERFSLILESASTNQTSMYLCASSFPDRGSGANVLTFGAGSRLTVL.

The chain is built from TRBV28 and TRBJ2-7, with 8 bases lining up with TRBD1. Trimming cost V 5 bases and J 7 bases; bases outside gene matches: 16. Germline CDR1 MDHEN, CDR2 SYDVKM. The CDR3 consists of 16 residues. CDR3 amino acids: CASSTQGALFVGEQYF. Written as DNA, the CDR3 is TGTGCCAGCAGTACCCAGGGGGCCCTTTTCGTCGGGGAGCAGTACTTC.

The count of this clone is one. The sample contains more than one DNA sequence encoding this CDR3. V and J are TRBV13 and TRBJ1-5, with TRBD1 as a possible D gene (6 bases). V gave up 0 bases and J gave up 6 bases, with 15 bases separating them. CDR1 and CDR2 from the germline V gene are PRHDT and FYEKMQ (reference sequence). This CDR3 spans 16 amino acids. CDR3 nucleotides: TGTGCCAGCAGCTTAGGGGTGGGGCAGGGGAGTCAGCCCCAGCATTTT. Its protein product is CASSLGVGQGSQPQHF.

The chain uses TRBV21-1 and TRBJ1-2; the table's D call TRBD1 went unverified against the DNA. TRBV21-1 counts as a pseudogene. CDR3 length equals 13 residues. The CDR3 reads CASTLDSIYGYTF. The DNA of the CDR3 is TGTGCCAGCACTTTGGACAGCATCTATGGCTACACCTTC.

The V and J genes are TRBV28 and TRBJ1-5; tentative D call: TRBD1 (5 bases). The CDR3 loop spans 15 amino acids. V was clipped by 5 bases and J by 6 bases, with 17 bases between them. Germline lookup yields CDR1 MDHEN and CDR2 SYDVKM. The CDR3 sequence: CASSPPGGLGQPQHF. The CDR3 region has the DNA TGTGCCAGCAGTCCCCCCGGGGGGTTAGGTCAGCCCCAGCATTTT.

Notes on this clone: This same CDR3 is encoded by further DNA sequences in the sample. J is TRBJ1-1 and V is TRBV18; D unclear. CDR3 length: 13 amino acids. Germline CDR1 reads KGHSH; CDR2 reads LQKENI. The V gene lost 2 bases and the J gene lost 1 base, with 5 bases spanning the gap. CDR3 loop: CASSPTGNTEAFF. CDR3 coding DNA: TGTGCCAGCTCACCAACGGGGAACACTGAAGCTTTCTTT.

The CDR3 sequence is CASSQDGLAARFNEQFF. The CDR3 DNA is TGCGCCAGCAGCCAAGATGGACTAGCGGCCCGTTTCAATGAGCAGTTCTTC. The chain employs TRBV4-1 and TRBJ2-1, with 10 positions matching TRBD2. Germline CDR1 MGHRA, CDR2 YSYEKL. The length of the CDR3 is 17 residues. Trimming cost V 0 bases and J 6 bases; bases outside gene matches: 8.

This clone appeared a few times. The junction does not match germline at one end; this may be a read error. The DNA of the CDR3 is TGTGCCAGCAGCCTAGCAGGGAGTAACTATGGCTACACCTTC. Its protein product is CASSLAGSNYGYTF. V is TRBV7-2 and J is TRBJ1-2; TRBD1 might be the D (5 bases). The CDR3 covers 14 residues. The germline gives CDR1 SGHTA, CDR2 FQGNSA.

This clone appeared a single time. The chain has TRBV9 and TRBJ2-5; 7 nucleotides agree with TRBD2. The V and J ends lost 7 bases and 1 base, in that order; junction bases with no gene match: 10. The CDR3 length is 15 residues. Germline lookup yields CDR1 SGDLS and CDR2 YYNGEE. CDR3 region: CASAIWGGIQETQYF. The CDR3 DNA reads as TGTGCCAGCGCCATCTGGGGGGGAATCCAAGAGACCCAGTACTTC.

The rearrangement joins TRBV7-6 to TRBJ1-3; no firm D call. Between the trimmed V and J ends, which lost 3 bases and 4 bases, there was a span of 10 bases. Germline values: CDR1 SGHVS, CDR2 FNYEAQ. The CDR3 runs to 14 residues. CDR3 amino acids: CASSFQEGGNTIYF. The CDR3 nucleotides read TGTGCCAGCAGCTTCCAGGAAGGCGGAAACACCATATATTTT.

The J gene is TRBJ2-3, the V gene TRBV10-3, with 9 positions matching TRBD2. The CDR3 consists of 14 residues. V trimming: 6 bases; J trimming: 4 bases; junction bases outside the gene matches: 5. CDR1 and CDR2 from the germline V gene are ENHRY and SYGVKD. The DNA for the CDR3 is TGTGCCATCAGGGGCGGGAGGGCCGCAGATACGCAGTATTTT. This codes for CAIRGGRAADTQYF.

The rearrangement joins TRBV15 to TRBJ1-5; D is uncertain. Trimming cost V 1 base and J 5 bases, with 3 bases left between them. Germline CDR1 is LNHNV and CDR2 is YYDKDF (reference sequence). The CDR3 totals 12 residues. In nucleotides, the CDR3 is TGTGCCACCAGCAGAGCGGATCAGCCCCAGCATTTT. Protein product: CATSRADQPQHF.

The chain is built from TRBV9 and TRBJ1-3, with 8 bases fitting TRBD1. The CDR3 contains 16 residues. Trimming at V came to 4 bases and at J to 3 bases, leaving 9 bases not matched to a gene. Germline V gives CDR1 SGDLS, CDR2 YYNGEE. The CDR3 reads CASSQDPTGVGNTIYF. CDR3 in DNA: TGTGCCAGCAGCCAAGACCCGACAGGGGTTGGAAACACCATATATTTT.

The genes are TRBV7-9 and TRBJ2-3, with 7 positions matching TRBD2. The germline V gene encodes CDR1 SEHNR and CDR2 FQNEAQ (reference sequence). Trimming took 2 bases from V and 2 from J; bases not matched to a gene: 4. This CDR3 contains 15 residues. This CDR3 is CASSLLAVDTDTQYF. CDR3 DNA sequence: TGTGCCAGCAGCTTACTAGCGGTGGACACAGATACGCAGTATTTT.